These 10 T cell receptor beta chains were all obtained from the same sample, sequenced in a study of shared clonotypes between healthy human individuals. Produced via immunoSEQ multiplex PCR; TCRdb's table is partial and in-frame only. The sample lists around 1.6 million clones, 95% to 99% seen once, with 0.45% in the top ten. Sequencing used naive CD4+ T cells sorted from blood. Subset reported: CD45RA+ positively selected. These receptors were obtained from a man aged 25-45 years in good health.

The chain is built from TRBV5-8 and TRBJ2-4; D unclear. CDR1 is SGHTS and CDR2 is YDEGEE in the germline V gene. The CDR3 length is 13 residues. Trimming pared 5 bases from V and 3 bases from J, leaving 9 bases between. CDR3 DNA sequence: TGTGCCAGCAGGGATCTGGGCAAAAACATTCAGTACTTC. Encoded protein: CASRDLGKNIQYF.

This clone showed up just once. The chain joins TRBV7-2 to TRBJ1-5, with D maybe TRBD1 (5 bases). Trimming removed 3 bases from V and 1 base from J, with 19 bases in between. This CDR3 region has 18 residues. From germline, CDR1 is SGHTA and CDR2 FQGNSA. In nucleotides, the CDR3 is TGTGCCAGCAGCTTGCACGCCCAGGGTTTGCTAAGCAATCAGCCCCAGCATTTT. Translating it yields CASSLHAQGLLSNQPQHF.

This chain joins TRBV9 and TRBJ1-2; D call uncertain. The V end was cut by 0 bases, the J end by 1 base, with 16 bases between. This CDR3 comprises 17 residues. The germline V gene encodes CDR1 SGDLS and CDR2 YYNGEE. The DNA of the CDR3 is TGTGCCAGCAGCGTAGATGCAGGACCGACCCTTAACTATGGCTACACCTTC. Translation gives CASSVDAGPTLNYGYTF.

V gene TRBV14 combines with J gene TRBJ2-7, with a tentative D call TRBD2 (5 bases). The V end was cut by 0 bases, the J end by 5 bases, with 14 bases between. Germline V gene lookup returns CDR1 SGHDN and CDR2 FVKESK. This CDR3 spans 15 amino acids. The CDR3 loop is CASSQERLAVDEQYF. The DNA of the CDR3 is TGTGCCAGCAGCCAAGAACGCCTAGCTGTCGACGAGCAGTACTTC. Drawing the rest from reference TRBV14 and TRBJ2-7, the complete variable domain is EAGVTQFPSHSVIEKGQTVTLRCDPISGHDNLYWYRRVMGKEIKFLLHFVKESKQDESGMPNNRFLAERTGGTYSTLKVQPAELEDSGVYFCASSQERLAVDEQYFGPGTRLTVT.

The chain carries TRBV6-1 and TRBJ2-1; 7 bases line up with TRBD2. The CDR3 has 13 residues. From germline, CDR1 is MNHNS and CDR2 SASEGT. V lost 8 bases, J lost 2 bases, and 3 bases stayed unmatched. The DNA of the CDR3 is TGTGCCAGCGGGGGGGTTACCTACAATGAGCAGTTCTTC. Its protein product is CASGGVTYNEQFF.

V and J are TRBV28 and TRBJ2-1; 9 bases map to TRBD2. The ends lost 8 bases at V and 7 bases at J; junction bases unmatched: 12. Germline values: CDR1 MDHEN, CDR2 SYDVKM. This CDR3 is 15 amino acids long. The CDR3 sequence is CASCPGASGVNEQFF. As DNA, the CDR3 is TGTGCCAGCTGTCCTGGGGCTAGCGGGGTGAATGAGCAGTTCTTC.

The V gene is TRBV10-3, the J gene TRBJ1-2, with TRBD1 matching over 8 bases. The CDR3 loop spans 17 amino acids. Per the germline V gene, CDR1 is ENHRY and CDR2 is SYGVKD. The ends lost 10 bases at V and 7 bases at J; junction bases unmatched: 23. CDR3 nucleotide sequence: TGTGCCACCAACAAGGGGATTCAGGGGGCGGTTCACCTTGGCTACACCTTC. Its protein is CATNKGIQGAVHLGYTF.

The chain links TRBV2 to TRBJ1-5, with 10 bases identical to TRBD1. This CDR3 region has 17 residues. The V gene end was trimmed by 6 bases and the J gene end by 1 base; junction bases not matched to a gene: 9. Per the germline V gene, CDR1 is SNHLY and CDR2 is FYNNEI. The CDR3 DNA sequence: TGTGCCAGCAGGGACAGGGGGTCGAGGGTAAGCAATCAGCCCCAGCATTTT. Translated: CASRDRGSRVSNQPQHF.

The chain employs TRBV4-2 and TRBJ2-7; 7 bases agree with TRBD2. Germline V gene sequence: CDR1 LGHNA, CDR2 YNFKEQ. The CDR3 runs 17 residues. The trim removed 0 bases at V and 5 bases at J, leaving 13 bases unmatched. The CDR3: CASSQESSGIWFHEQYF. The DNA of the CDR3 is TGTGCCAGCAGCCAAGAGTCCAGCGGGATATGGTTTCACGAGCAGTACTTC.

V is TRBV2 and J is TRBJ1-1; 7 nucleotides align to TRBD1. The CDR3 contains 14 residues. J gave up 3 bases and V 9 bases, and 10 bases lay outside the gene matches. CDR1 and CDR2 from the germline V gene are SNHLY and FYNNEI. The CDR3 loop reads CARRQGTGDTEAFF. The CDR3 region has the DNA TGTGCCAGACGACAGGGAACCGGGGACACTGAAGCTTTCTTT.